This T cell receptor beta chain was sequenced for a study of cytomegalovirus exposure and HLA in healthy donors (dated by TCRdb to 2015 to 2018). General notes on the study: The 666 repertoires of the first cohort and the roughly 110 validation repertoires were produced on the same platform, according to a later analysis. The aim of the study was to test whether cataloging public T cell receptors could identify signatures of past pathogen exposure. Along with the approximately 650-subject first cohort, a separate validation cohort of approximately 110 different subjects was used. To predict cytomegalovirus infection status, the study combined high-throughput TCR immunosequencing, statistical association of individual TCRs with disease status, and machine learning. What the authors observed across the whole study: In the study, around 160 TCR beta chains were listed as associated with cytomegalovirus. Subsequent analysis determined that TCRs grouped into clusters in the first cohort also showed a tendency toward co-occurrence across the 120 validation repertoires, and 85% to 95% of cluster scores exceeded 0. The authors suggested that the approach could potentially be generalized to other disease states and immunological phenotypes. Across donors, most TCR sequences were observed very rarely, whereas some public TCRs were present in many individuals. In vitro tests confirmed that a few of the cytomegalovirus-associated TCR beta chains recognize cytomegalovirus antigens. The classifier was reported to diagnose cytomegalovirus status with high specificity and sensitivity in both the original and validation cohorts. All 110 or so repertoires were used to score co-occurrence in the validation cohort in a later analysis, because that analysis had no HLA typing for the cohort.

Donors formed part of the validation cohort, which comprised over a hundred subjects and was distinct from the first cohort of over 500 subjects. Spanning cysteine to phenylalanine, the CDR3 consists of 16 amino acids. This entry keeps only the CDR3 DNA: 48 bases, framed from base 1. V loses 0 bases at its end and J loses 1 base; junction bases beyond the gene matches: 3. Reading the germline V gene gives CDR1 MNHEY and CDR2 SVGAGI. Receptors were amplified or captured by the immunoSEQ multiplex PCR assay. As for how the authors treated the data: A statistical classification framework was built to diagnose cytomegalovirus status from the catalog of TCR beta chain sequences. Imported from immuneACCESS, the table was reduced by TCRdb to in-frame sequences with V and J called. These copies leave out some clones; in studies compared against another copy, an unresolved V gene accounts for under half, and the cause of the remainder is not known. D and trimming come from the DNA, and the V and J calls and clone size come from that table. This sample gives over 150,000 clones in total; about 79% of them show up just once. The top ten hold about an eighth of the sample.

Comments on this clone: This receptor's antigen is unknown. Base qualities were left out, and no much larger clone turns up one base away.

The rearranged segments are TRBV6-5 and TRBJ1-5, with 7 central nucleotides matching TRBD1. The origin of this receptor is a woman aged 25 to 39 in good health and CMV-seropositive. The material sequenced was PBMCs. The DNA is as follows: TGTGCCAGCAGTTACTCAGGGGGCGGCAGCAATCAGCCCCAGCATTTT. Its translation reads: CASSYSGGGSNQPQHF.